The clone carrying this T cell receptor (beta chain) has just a few counts. CDR3 length: 15 amino acids. V lost 0 bases and J 2 bases, leaving 10 bases between the germline ends. Germline V gene lookup returns CDR1 SGHDT and CDR2 YYEEEE. TCRdb analysed the 5' RACE reads with MiXCR anew, one entry per CDR3 protein. The sample has some 240,000 distinct CDR3 sequences; 5.2% are singletons. This entry comes from a study of T cells after yellow fever vaccination. Study-level information: Those fractions that held only low numbers of cells were prepared using the SMART-Seq v4 Ultra Low Input RNA kit.

The gene calls are TRBV5-6 and TRBJ2-3, with a weak D call TRBD2 (7 bases). The origin of this receptor is a young man who received the YFV17D yellow fever vaccine. The material sequenced was CD4+ T cells sorted from PBMCs, taken on the day of the yellow fever booster vaccination. The CDR3 here is CASSLARGATDTQYF. CDR3 sequence (DNA): TGTGCCAGCAGCTTGGCCCGGGGGGCCACAGATACGCAGTATTTT.